This T cell receptor (beta chain) was retrieved from a study of blood T cell repertoires in COVID-19. On the study more broadly: T cells, B-cell-depleted T cells, or PBMCs supplied cDNA or gDNA.

Germline CDR1 is LGHDT and CDR2 is YNNKEL (reference sequence). The CDR3 totals 11 residues. Trimming took 3 bases from V and 7 from J, leaving 7 bases between them. TCRdb's table, derived via immunoSEQ multiplex PCR, lists solely in-frame clones and lacks some. The top ten hold around 4.8% of the sample, which has some 320,000 clones, around nine tenths seen once. This clonotype was obtained from a man between 60 and 75 years old who had recovered from COVID-19. The chain couples TRBV3-1 (or the pseudogene TRBV3-2) to TRBJ2-7, with unresolved D. What was sequenced was PBMCs or T cells enriched from blood (not recorded which). The chain's CDR3 is CASSQAWEQYF. CDR3 in DNA: TGTGCCAGCAGCCAGGCTTGGGAGCAGTACTTC.